This T cell receptor (beta chain) was sequenced during a study of cytomegalovirus exposure and HLA in healthy donors. Study in general: The Caucasian-associated ancestry cluster contained roughly four fifths of the approximately 410 genotyped donors.

The study's findings and limits: In vitro checks showed that three CMV-associated chains really do target CMV antigens. Fewer N-insertions (relative to the roughly 670-donor mean) were reportedly seen in an Asian-associated ancestry cluster in a later analysis. TCR beta V- and J-gene trimming was later associated with a missense DCLRE1C variant.

The CDR3 covers 13 residues. CDR1 is KGHSH and CDR2 is LQKENI in the germline V gene. V lost 4 bases to trimming and J lost 7 bases, with 11 bases between them. As to this clone: Antigen unknown.

13 Jbeta primers and 60 Vbeta primers were used for the PCR. TCRdb keeps only in-frame clones here, not all; method: immunoSEQ multiplex PCR. The profile shows roughly 160,000 clones, 60% to 80% of them singletons. This chain links TRBV18 with TRBJ1-3; weak D call: TRBD1 (6 bases). Sequencing was done on a sample of PBMCs. The receptor comes from a man between 50 and 59 years old in good health and CMV-seropositive. DNA of the CDR3: TGTGCCAGCTCACACAGGGATTCTAACACCATATATTTT. It translates to CASSHRDSNTIYF.